These 10 T cell receptor beta chains were sequenced from one sample in a study of blood T cell repertoires in COVID-19. Only in-frame clones appear in the TCRdb table, and some are missing; sequencing was by immunoSEQ multiplex PCR. Of about 68,000 clones detected, 86% appear once; the ten largest clones hold about 8.1%. The sample was peripheral blood. The receptor set was obtained from a man in his thirties or forties with acute or convalescent COVID-19.

The table lists this clone with a few counts. The chain combines TRBV28 with TRBJ1-1; 9 bases align to TRBD1. Germline values: CDR1 MDHEN, CDR2 SYDVKM. The trim removed 5 bases at V and 3 bases at J, leaving 10 bases unmatched. CDR3 length: 16 residues. The CDR3 nucleotides read TGTGCCAGCAGTGAACCTTTGGGGACAGGGTACACTGAAGCTTTCTTT. It encodes CASSEPLGTGYTEAFF.

The chain uses TRBV9 and TRBJ2-3, with 7 bases aligning to TRBD2. From germline, CDR1 is SGDLS and CDR2 YYNGEE. J was trimmed by 2 bases and V by 3 bases; bases with no gene match: 9. The CDR3 totals 16 residues. The CDR3 sequence is CASSAGGTTYTDTQYF. DNA of the CDR3: TGTGCCAGCAGCGCAGGAGGGACTACCTACACAGATACGCAGTATTTT.

The chain couples TRBV21-1 to TRBJ2-7; the table's D call TRBD2 went unverified against the DNA. TRBV21-1 is a pseudogene locus. The CDR3 consists of 16 residues. This CDR3 is CASSCWDYAFSHEQYF. CDR3 DNA sequence: TGTGCCAGCAGCTGCTGGGACTACGCGTTCTCCCACGAGCAGTACTTC.

This chain connects TRBV18 to TRBJ2-3; maybe TRBD2 (6 bases). Trimming cost V 3 bases and J 0 bases, with 10 bases left between them. The CDR3 is 15 amino acids. In germline, CDR1 is KGHSH, CDR2 LQKENI. CDR3 in DNA: TGTGCCAGCTCACCGGGACTCGACAGCACAGATACGCAGTATTTT. It codes for CASSPGLDSTDTQYF.

This chain connects TRBV2 to TRBJ2-7; 7 positions agree with TRBD1. The CDR3 runs to 14 residues. J lost 4 bases, V lost 4 bases, and 7 bases had no gene match. Germline CDR1 is SNHLY and CDR2 is FYNNEI. CDR3 protein: CASSVDREIYEQYF. The CDR3 DNA follows: TGTGCCAGCAGTGTTGACAGGGAGATATACGAGCAGTACTTC.

The chain employs TRBV4-1 and TRBJ2-5, with 10 bases that match TRBD1. Germline V CDR1 and CDR2: MGHRA, YSYEKL. The V and J ends lost 5 bases and 7 bases, in that order; junction bases with no gene match: 7. The CDR3 sequence is 14 residues long. The DNA of the CDR3 is TGCGCCAGCAGCGGAGAGGGACAGGGGATGACCCAGTACTTC. Protein: CASSGEGQGMTQYF.

This clone was seen only a few times. The J gene is TRBJ2-7, the V gene TRBV11-2; tentative D call: TRBD2 (6 bases). The V end lost 5 bases, the J end lost 3 bases, and 17 bases lay between the germline ends. Germline V gene data show CDR1 as SGHAT and CDR2 as FQNNGV. This CDR3 is built from 15 residues. CDR3 coding DNA: TGTGCCAGCAGCGTCCAGACTAGTGGCATCTACGAGCAGTACTTC. Amino acid sequence: CASSVQTSGIYEQYF.

CDR3 amino acids: CASQGQGYNEQYF. The CDR3 DNA reads TGTGCCAGCCAGGGACAGGGTTATAACGAGCAGTACTTC. The chain carries TRBV27 and TRBJ2-7, with TRBD1 matching over 9 bases. V shed 8 bases, J shed 5 bases, and the junction held 7 bases outside the gene matches. Germline V gives CDR1 MNHEY, CDR2 SMNVEV (reference sequence). This CDR3 has 13 amino acids.

The rearrangement uses TRBV28 and TRBJ2-2; 8 nucleotides match TRBD2. The CDR3 contains 15 residues. Unmatched junction bases numbered 3, after V lost 2 bases and J lost 4 bases. Germline V gene lookup returns CDR1 MDHEN and CDR2 SYDVKM. The CDR3 loop is CASSLGLAGTGELFF. The CDR3, as DNA: TGTGCCAGCAGTTTAGGGCTAGCGGGCACCGGGGAGCTGTTTTTT.

The sample holds one count of this clone. This chain uses TRBV10-2 with TRBJ2-2; no clear D gene. V was trimmed by 4 bases and J by 2 bases, leaving 5 bases between them. Germline V gene lookup returns CDR1 WSHSY and CDR2 SAAADI. This CDR3 region has 13 residues. The CDR3 DNA reads as TGCGCCAGCAGTGCTACTAACACCGGGGAGCTGTTTTTT. It translates to CASSATNTGELFF.